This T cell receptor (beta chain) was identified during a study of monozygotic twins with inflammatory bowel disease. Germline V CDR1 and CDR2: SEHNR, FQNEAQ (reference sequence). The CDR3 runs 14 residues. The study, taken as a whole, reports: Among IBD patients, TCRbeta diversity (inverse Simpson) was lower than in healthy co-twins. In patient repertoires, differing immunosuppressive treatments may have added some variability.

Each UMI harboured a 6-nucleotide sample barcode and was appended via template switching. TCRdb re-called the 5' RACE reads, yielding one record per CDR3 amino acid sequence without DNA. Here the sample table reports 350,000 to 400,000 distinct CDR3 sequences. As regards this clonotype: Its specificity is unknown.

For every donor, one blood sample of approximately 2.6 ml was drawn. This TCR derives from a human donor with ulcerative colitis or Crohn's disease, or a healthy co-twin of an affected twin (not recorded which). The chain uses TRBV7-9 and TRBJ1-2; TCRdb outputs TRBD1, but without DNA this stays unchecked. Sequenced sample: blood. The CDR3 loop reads CASTQTRGRLGYTF.